The TCR beta chain under discussion was sequenced for a study of shared clonotypes between healthy human individuals. Broader study findings: All-four-donor shared clonotypes had higher generation probabilities than non-shared clonotypes did.

Selected positively for CCR7 and CD45RO-negative, naive CD8 cells excluded terminally differentiated effector memory CD45RA+ cells. Remarks on this clone: The antigen is unknown.

This CDR3 contains 12 residues. The germline CDR1 and CDR2 sequences are SGHAT and FQNNGV. Trimming took off 5 bases at V and 6 bases at J, with 8 bases between the two ends. Each sorted subset replicate got 200 ng genomic DNA, roughly 30,000 genomes. Data came from immunoSEQ multiplex PCR; TCRdb stores just in-frame clones and leaves some out. Here the sample spans around 2,000,000 clones, 85% to 95% being singletons. Material: naive CD8+ T cells sorted from blood. The rearrangement links TRBV11-2 to TRBJ2-1, with unresolved D. The sequence was collected from a man aged 18 to 29 in good health. The CDR3 sequence is CASSLMVNEQFF. CDR3 DNA sequence: TGTGCCAGCAGCCTGATGGTCAATGAGCAGTTCTTC.